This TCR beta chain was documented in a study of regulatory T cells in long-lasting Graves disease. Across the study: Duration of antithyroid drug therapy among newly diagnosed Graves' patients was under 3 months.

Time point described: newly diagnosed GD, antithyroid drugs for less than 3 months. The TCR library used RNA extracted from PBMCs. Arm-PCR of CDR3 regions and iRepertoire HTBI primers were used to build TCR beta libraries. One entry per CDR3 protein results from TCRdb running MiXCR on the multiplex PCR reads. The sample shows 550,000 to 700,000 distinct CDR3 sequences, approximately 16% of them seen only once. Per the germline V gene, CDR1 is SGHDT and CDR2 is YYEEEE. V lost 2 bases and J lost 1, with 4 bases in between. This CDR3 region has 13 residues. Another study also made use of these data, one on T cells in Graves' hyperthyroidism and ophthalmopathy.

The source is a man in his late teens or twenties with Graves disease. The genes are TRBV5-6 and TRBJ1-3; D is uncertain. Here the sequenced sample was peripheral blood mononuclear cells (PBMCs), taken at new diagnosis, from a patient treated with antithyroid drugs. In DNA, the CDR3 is TGTGCCAGCAGCTTTGGGTCTGGAAACACCATATATTTT. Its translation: CASSFGSGNTIYF.